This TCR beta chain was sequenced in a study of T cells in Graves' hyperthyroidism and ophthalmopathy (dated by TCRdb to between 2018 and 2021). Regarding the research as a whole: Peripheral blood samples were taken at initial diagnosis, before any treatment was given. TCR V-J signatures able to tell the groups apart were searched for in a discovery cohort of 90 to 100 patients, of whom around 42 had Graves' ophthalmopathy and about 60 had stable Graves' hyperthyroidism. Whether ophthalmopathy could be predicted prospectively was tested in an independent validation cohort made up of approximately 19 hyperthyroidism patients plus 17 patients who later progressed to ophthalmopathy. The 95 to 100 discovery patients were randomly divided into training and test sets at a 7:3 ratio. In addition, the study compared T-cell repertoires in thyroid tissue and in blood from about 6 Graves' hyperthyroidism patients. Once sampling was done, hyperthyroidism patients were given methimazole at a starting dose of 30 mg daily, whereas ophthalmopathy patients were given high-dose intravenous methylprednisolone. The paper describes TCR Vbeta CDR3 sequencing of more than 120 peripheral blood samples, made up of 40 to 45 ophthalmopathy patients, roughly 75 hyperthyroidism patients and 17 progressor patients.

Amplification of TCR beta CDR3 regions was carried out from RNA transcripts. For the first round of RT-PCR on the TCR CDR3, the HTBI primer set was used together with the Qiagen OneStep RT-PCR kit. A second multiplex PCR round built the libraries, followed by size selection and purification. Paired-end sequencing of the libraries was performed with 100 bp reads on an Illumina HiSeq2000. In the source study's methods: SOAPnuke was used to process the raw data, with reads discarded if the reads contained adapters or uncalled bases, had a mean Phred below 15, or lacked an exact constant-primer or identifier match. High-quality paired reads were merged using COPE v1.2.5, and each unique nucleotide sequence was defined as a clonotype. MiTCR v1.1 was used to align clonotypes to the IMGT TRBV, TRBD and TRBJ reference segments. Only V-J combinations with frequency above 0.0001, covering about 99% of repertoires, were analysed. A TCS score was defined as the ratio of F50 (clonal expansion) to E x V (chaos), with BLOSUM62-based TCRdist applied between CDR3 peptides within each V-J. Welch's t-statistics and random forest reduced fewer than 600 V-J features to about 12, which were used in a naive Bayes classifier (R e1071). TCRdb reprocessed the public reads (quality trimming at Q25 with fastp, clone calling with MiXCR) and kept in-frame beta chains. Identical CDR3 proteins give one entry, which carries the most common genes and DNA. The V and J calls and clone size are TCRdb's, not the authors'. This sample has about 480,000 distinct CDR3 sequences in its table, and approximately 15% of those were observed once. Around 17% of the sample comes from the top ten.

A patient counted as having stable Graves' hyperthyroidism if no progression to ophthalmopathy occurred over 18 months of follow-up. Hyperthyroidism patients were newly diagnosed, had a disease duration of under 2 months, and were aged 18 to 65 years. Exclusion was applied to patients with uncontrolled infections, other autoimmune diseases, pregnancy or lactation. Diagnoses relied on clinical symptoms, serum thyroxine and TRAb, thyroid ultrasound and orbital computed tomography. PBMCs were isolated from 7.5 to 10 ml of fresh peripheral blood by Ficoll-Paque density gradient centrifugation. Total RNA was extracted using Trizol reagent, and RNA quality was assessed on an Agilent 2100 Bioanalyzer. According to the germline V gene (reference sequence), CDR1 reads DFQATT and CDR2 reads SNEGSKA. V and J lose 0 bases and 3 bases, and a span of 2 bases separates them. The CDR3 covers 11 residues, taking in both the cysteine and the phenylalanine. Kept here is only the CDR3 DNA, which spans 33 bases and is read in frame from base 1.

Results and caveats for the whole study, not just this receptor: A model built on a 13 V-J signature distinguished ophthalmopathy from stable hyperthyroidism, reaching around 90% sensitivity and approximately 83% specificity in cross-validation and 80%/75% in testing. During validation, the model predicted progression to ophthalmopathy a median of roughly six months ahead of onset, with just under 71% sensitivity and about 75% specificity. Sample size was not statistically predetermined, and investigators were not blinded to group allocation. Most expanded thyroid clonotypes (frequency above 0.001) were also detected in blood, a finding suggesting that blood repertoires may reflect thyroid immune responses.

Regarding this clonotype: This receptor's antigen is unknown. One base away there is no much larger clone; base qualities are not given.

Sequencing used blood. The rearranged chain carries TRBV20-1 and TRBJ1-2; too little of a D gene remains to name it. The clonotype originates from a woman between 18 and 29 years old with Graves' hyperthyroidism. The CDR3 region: CSAREDYGYTF. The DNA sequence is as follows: TGCAGTGCTAGAGAAGACTATGGCTACACCTTC.